This entry concerns a single T cell receptor beta chain. The specificity of this receptor is unknown. The CDR3, cysteine through phenylalanine, is 18 amino acids long. Nucleotide data are not available. From the germline V gene, CDR1 is MGHRA and CDR2 is YSYEKL. These data originate in a study of T cells expressing NK-cell markers (TCRdb year 2020). With regard to the full study: Three sorted T-cell subsets (CD3+CD56+NKG2C+, CD3+CD56+NKG2C- and CD3+CD56-NKG2C+) from roughly 8 donors had their TCR beta-chain repertoires profiled. Among the eight sequenced donors, seven were HCMV-seropositive and one was HCMV-seronegative. Sequencing of the libraries produced 2 x 150 bp reads on Illumina HiSeq 2000/2500, MiSeq or NextSeq. All eight donors whose samples were sequenced were randomly selected healthy volunteers, three of them men and five women. On the study overall, not on this receptor specifically: It remained unclear whether the expanded NKG2C-expressing T cell clones were specific for HCMV antigens. Those dominant clonotypes were again the most abundant among CD3+CD56-NKG2C+ cells in a handful of donors, at roughly 25-65%. In over five donors, the dominant CD3+CD56+NKG2C+ clonotypes were among the top 10 CD8+ clonotypes and accounted for roughly 1.0-8% of CD8+ T cells.

This sample was sequenced with an Illumina HiSeq 2000. The TCR beta cDNA libraries were made using 5'RACE template switching, a step that added both a universal primer site and unique molecular identifiers. Priming for cDNA synthesis came from the TCR beta constant segment, and two successive PCR amplification steps followed. The authors processed their data as follows. MIGEC was used to demultiplex reads and group reads by UMI, and MiTCR was used to assemble and quantify clonotypes. Only TCR cDNA sequences supported by at least two reads were kept to exclude erroneous sequences. The tcR package was used for downstream repertoire analysis, and clonotypes were matched across fractions by CDR3 nucleotide sequence plus V segment. VDJmatch was used to annotate antigen specificity against VDJdb, with one amino acid substitution in CDR3 permitted. After reprocessing by TCRdb, each CDR3 protein sequence is one entry, and no DNA is given. The V and J calls were not made by the authors but by TCRdb's processing. The sample has a few hundred thousand distinct CDR3 sequences on record. In total, the top ten clones hold under 0.5% of the sample.

HCMV-specific IgG was detected in serum with a commercial ELISA kit to determine HCMV serostatus. Peripheral blood mononuclear cells were isolated from blood by Ficoll density gradient centrifugation. Material: blood T cells: a sorted CD56 or NKG2C T cell subset, CD4+ or CD8+ T cells, or bulk PBMC T cells (not recorded which). The clonotype comes from a man aged 18-30 years in good health. Donor details come from another sample of the same person, matched by shared clones. The V and J genes are TRBV4-1 and TRBJ1-5. The CDR3 protein is CASSPMEGGDFSNQPQHF.